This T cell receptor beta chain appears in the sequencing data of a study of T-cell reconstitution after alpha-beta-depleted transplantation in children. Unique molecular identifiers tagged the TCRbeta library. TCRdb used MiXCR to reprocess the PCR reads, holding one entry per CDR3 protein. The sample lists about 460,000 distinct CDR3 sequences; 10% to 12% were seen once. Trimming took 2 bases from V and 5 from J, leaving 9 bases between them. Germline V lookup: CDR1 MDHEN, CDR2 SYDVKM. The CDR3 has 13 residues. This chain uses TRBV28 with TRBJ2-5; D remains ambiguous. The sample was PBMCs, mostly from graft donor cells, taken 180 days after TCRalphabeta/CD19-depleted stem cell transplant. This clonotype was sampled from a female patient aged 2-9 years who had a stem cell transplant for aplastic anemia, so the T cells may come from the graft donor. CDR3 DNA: TGTGCCAGCAGTTTACCGCGAAGGGAGACCCAGTACTTC. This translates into CASSLPRRETQYF.